The present entry profiles one TCR beta chain with its context. Antigen specificity is unknown. The entry originates in a study of monozygotic twins with cystic fibrosis. Study findings and constraints: Age, concordance and disease severity did not associate with shared CDR3 numbers. Nucleotide-identical clonotype sharing was significantly higher within monozygotic CF twin pairs than between unrelated CF individuals. In 13 of 16 pairs, V gene usage was closest to the co-twin's.

Germline CDR1 reads SGHNT; CDR2 reads YYREEE (reference sequence). The CDR3 extends over 15 amino acids. Losses at the gene ends were 3 bases for V and 3 bases for J; bases not matched to a gene: 8. Some clones are missing from TCRdb's copy, which holds only in-frame ones; the method was immunoSEQ multiplex PCR. The profile shows 30,000 to 40,000 clones, around 66% of them singletons. The clonotype was recovered from a girl under 18 with cystic fibrosis. This chain links TRBV5-4 with TRBJ1-2; 7 bases map to TRBD1. The sequencing input was blood. The CDR3 coding sequence is TGTGCCAGCAGCTATCCGACAGGGACCGACTATGGCTACACCTTC. It translates to CASSYPTGTDYGYTF.